This TCR beta chain derives from a study of T cells in Graves' hyperthyroidism and ophthalmopathy. RNA transcripts provided the source from which TCR beta CDR3 regions were amplified. During a first-round RT-PCR of the TCR CDR3, the HTBI primer set was used. TCRdb independently ran MiXCR on the multiplex PCR reads; one entry per CDR3 protein. The sample yields more than 650,000 distinct CDR3 sequences, 11% to 15% seen once. Deletions cut 4 bases from V and 0 bases from J, with 19 bases between. The CDR3 totals 18 residues. Germline CDR1 and CDR2: MNHNS and SASEGT. Exclusions: uncontrolled infection, other autoimmune disease, pregnancy, lactation. This clonotype has a count of ten or more.

Sequencing was carried out using blood. The sequence was collected from a woman between 18 and 29 years old with Graves' hyperthyroidism. The rearrangement links TRBV6-1 to TRBJ2-1; D is perhaps TRBD2 (6 bases). This CDR3 is CASSGRDWTTSSYNEQFF. The DNA of the CDR3 is TGTGCCAGCAGTGGTAGGGACTGGACGACAAGCTCCTACAATGAGCAGTTCTTC.